Here is one T cell receptor beta chain with its context. This clonotype was counted at least ten times. The antigen it recognizes is unknown. Base quality data are lacking; no much larger clone is found one base away. To prepare the library, 5' RACE was applied. Data came from a NextSeq 500. The TCR library protocol attached a unique molecular identifier to each TCR cDNA molecule to allow correction of PCR and sequencing errors. In the original analysis: TCR identification, UMI-based error correction and CDR3 extraction were all carried out with Decombinator tools. Expanded TCRs were defined as those above a frequency of 2 per 1,000, corresponding to the top 1% of the tumor frequency distribution. Expanded tumor TCRs statistically deemed absent (corrected P<0.05) from at least one tumor region were classed as regional, and all other expanded tumor TCRs were classed as ubiquitous. Rényi diversity was computed with the R vegan package after subsampling each repertoire 100 times to 5,000 TCRs. CDR3 similarity networks were constructed using string-kernel similarity of amino acid triplets, with links drawn between CDR3s whose pairwise similarity was above 0.82. In TCRdb, the public reads were trimmed at Q25 with fastp and aligned with MiXCR, with productive beta chains retained. Rows are unified per CDR3 protein, each entry keeping the most common DNA and genes. What appears here as the V and J calls and clone size reflects TCRdb's work, not the paper's. Counted in this sample were 100,000 or so distinct CDR3 sequences; nearly 4.5% of them appeared once. Together, the top ten hold about 20% of the sample.

Spanning cysteine to phenylalanine, the CDR3 consists of 16 amino acids. Left in the record is the CDR3 DNA by itself, 48 bases read in frame from the first base. Trimming removed 6 bases from V and 2 bases from J; the gene matches leave 8 bases unexplained. The germline V gene supplies CDR1 MDHEN and CDR2 SYDVKM. These data originate in a study of spatial heterogeneity in lung cancer (dated by TCRdb to about 2019). The study in broad terms: Beta-chain transcripts were consistently detected in greater numbers than alpha-chain transcripts, which likely reflected higher beta-chain transcript abundance. TCR repertoire features were related to nonsynonymous mutation counts determined by whole-exome sequencing of tumor tissue. In non-small cell lung cancer, the study made a quantitative comparison of TCR alpha and beta repertoires among multiple tumor regions, matched nontumor lung and blood. In the raw uncorrected reads, each unique combination of TCR and UMI appeared on average more than ten times. At surgery, over 200 tumor regions, 64 matched nontumor lung samples and 45 to 60 PBMC samples were TCR-sequenced for both alpha and beta chains. TCR transcript counts in tumor regions correlated strongly with a T cell transcriptional module score from matched bulk RNA-seq.

General findings and caveats noted by the study authors: Additional single-cell paired TCR alpha and beta sequencing was considered necessary to confirm, at a functional level, the hypothesis that regional TCRs recognize regional mutations. The tumor nonsynonymous mutation count correlated with the number of expanded alpha and beta TCRs within the tumor. Estimated TCR-seq coverage of tumor T cells was only around 7.2% for alpha chains and 12% to 15% for beta chains. The count of ubiquitous expanded TCRs correlated with the count of ubiquitous nonsynonymous mutations, and the count of regional expanded TCRs correlated with the count of regional nonsynonymous mutations.

The time point label, read with the paper, signifies: sample taken at primary tumor resection. Donors were about 70 patients with early-stage, untreated non-small cell lung cancer from the lung TRACERx cohort. Without any cell sorting, TCR sequencing was performed on whole RNA extracted either from tumor and nontumor lung tissue or from cryopreserved PBMC samples. Patients were selected for TCR sequencing only if sufficient RNA was available from at least two tumor regions. Tumor and adjacent nontumor lung specimens were reviewed by a lung pathologist before selection. Here the sequenced sample was lung tumor tissue, taken at surgery. The rearrangement combines TRBV28 with TRBJ2-7; 12 junctional bases match TRBD1. This clonotype originated in a male donor with early-stage non-small cell lung cancer. This receptor has the CDR3 CASRNRDRGPTYEQYF. The DNA reads TGTGCCAGCAGGAACCGGGACAGGGGGCCAACCTACGAGCAGTACTTC.